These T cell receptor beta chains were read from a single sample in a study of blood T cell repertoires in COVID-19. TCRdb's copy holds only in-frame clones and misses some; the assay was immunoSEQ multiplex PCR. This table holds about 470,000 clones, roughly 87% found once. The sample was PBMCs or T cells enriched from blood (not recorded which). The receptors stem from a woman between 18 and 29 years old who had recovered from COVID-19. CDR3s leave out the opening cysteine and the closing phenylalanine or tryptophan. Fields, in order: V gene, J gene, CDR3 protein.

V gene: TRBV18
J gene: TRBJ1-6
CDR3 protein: ASSPIQGIKSSYNSPLH

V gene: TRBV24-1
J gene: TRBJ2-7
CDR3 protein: ATSDSGGDAYEQY

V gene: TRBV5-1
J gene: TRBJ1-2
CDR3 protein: ASATGTQNYGYT

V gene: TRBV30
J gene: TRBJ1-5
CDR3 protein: AWSVGQTMEPQH

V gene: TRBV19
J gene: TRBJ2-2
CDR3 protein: ASRGATTGELF

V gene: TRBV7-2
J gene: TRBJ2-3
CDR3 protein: ASSNVGITDTQY

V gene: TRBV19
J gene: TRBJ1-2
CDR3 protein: ASSLGGANYGYT

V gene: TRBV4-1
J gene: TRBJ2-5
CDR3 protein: ASSQVEDSQETQY

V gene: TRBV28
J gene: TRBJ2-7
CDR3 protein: ASSPPFGRGLNEQY

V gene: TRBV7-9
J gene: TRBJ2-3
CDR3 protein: ASSSRTGKGGTDTQY

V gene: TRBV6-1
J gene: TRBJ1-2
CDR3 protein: ASSESGSNGYT

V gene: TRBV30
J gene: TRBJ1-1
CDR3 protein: AWISRLPRRAF

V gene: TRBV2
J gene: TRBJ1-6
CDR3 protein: ASGWGESSYNSPLH

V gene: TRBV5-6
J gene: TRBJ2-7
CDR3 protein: ASSPEVGGYEQY

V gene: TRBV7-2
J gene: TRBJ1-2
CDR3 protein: ASSSRGRGYT

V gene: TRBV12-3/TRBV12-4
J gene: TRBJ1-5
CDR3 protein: ASSDSGGQPQH

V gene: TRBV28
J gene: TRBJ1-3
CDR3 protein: AAGANLGGNTIY

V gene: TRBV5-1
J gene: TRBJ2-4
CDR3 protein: ASSQQGLVGNIQY

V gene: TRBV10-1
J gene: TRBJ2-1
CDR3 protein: ASSEGGSYNEQF

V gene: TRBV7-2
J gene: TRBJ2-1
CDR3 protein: ASSFGGSSYNEQF

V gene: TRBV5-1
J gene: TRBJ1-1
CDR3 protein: ASSFRGEWTEAF